Below, 11 T cell receptor beta chains from the same sample are listed, as sequenced in a study of cytomegalovirus exposure and HLA in healthy donors. Libraries were prepared by immunoSEQ multiplex PCR; TCRdb keeps only in-frame clonotypes and omits some of them. The repertoire holds tens of thousands of clones, with roughly 95% as singletons. The sample comprised PBMCs. The origin of the receptors is a woman aged 18 to 35 in good health and CMV-seropositive.

This chain connects TRBV27 to TRBJ1-2; D is perhaps TRBD1 (5 bases). The CDR3 length is 15 residues. The V and J ends lost 6 bases and 4 bases respectively, with 18 bases between them. From germline, CDR1 is MNHEY and CDR2 SMNVEV (reference sequence). DNA of the CDR3: TGTGCCAGCAGCCCTGATTACAGGAGGGGCTATGGCTACACCTTC. It is translated as CASSPDYRRGYGYTF.

The chain uses TRBV4-3 and TRBJ2-7; TRBD1 might be the D (5 bases). V was cut by 6 bases and J by 0 bases, with 12 bases left in between. The germline gives CDR1 LGHNA, CDR2 YSLEER. The CDR3 extends over 14 amino acids. DNA for the CDR3: TGCGCCAGCAGTTTAGACAGCCTCTCCTACGAGCAGTACTTC. It codes for CASSLDSLSYEQYF.

The gene calls are TRBV28 and TRBJ2-7, with TRBD2 matching 7 bases. Germline V gene lookup returns CDR1 MDHEN and CDR2 SYDVKM. This CDR3 has 16 residues. V was clipped by 4 bases and J by 5 bases; unmatched bases: 14. This chain's CDR3 is CASSSPQGAGVDEQYF. The CDR3 DNA reads as TGTGCCAGCAGTTCGCCTCAAGGGGCGGGAGTGGACGAGCAGTACTTC.

This chain uses TRBV5-1 with TRBJ2-7, with a weak D call TRBD2 (6 bases). Trimming left V 4 bases short and J 7 bases short, with 24 bases between. The CDR3 has 16 residues. Per the germline V gene, CDR1 is SGHRS and CDR2 is YFSETQ. The CDR3 nucleotides read TGCGCCAGCAGCCCCTGGGGGGACGCCACTCTCTTGGAGCAGTACTTC. Amino acids: CASSPWGDATLLEQYF.

This sequence joins TRBV28 and TRBJ2-7, with D possibly being TRBD1 (6 bases). This CDR3 region has 18 residues. Germline lookup yields CDR1 MDHEN and CDR2 SYDVKM. The ends were cut back, 3 bases at V and 0 bases at J, with 21 bases in the middle. The CDR3 region has the DNA TGTGCCAGCAGTTTCACCGCTTACCGTACAGGGAGCTCCTACGAGCAGTACTTC. This encodes CASSFTAYRTGSSYEQYF.

This sequence joins TRBV4-2 and TRBJ2-1, with TRBD2 matching 11 bases. The trim removed 5 bases at V and 4 bases at J, leaving 4 bases unmatched. Looked up from germline, CDR1 is LGHNA and CDR2 is YNFKEQ. This CDR3 comprises 15 residues. The CDR3 DNA reads TGTGCCAGCAGCGCGACTAGCGGGATTTACAATGAGCAGTTCTTC. It codes for CASSATSGIYNEQFF.

The chain recombines TRBV15 with TRBJ2-3; TRBD2 matches 15 bases. Germline V gives CDR1 LNHNV, CDR2 YYDKDF (reference sequence). The CDR3 consists of 17 residues. The J segment lost 0 bases and the V segment lost 5 bases, leaving 3 bases of the junction unmatched. The CDR3 here is CATSQGLAGGSTDTQYF. CDR3 nucleotides: TGTGCCACCAGCCAGGGACTAGCGGGAGGAAGCACAGATACGCAGTATTTT.

This clone came up once. The V gene is TRBV19, the J gene TRBJ2-4; 7 positions agree with TRBD1. Germline CDR1 LNHDA, CDR2 SQIVND (reference sequence). The CDR3 contains 13 residues. The trim removed 6 bases at V and 9 bases at J, leaving 8 bases unmatched. CDR3: CASRDRLRGIQYF. As DNA, the CDR3 is TGTGCCAGTAGGGACAGGTTACGCGGCATTCAGTACTTC.

V usage is TRBV19 and J usage is TRBJ1-5, with 8 nucleotides matching TRBD1. The trim removed 3 bases at V and 0 bases at J, leaving 10 bases unmatched. The CDR3 is 18 residues long. Germline V gene lookup returns CDR1 LNHDA and CDR2 SQIVND (reference sequence). CDR3: CASSIPGQVPYSNQPQHF. The CDR3 nucleotides read TGTGCCAGTAGTATTCCGGGACAGGTGCCGTATAGCAATCAGCCCCAGCATTTT.

The chain joins TRBV4-1 to TRBJ2-1; TRBD1 matches 12 bases. The CDR3 runs to 18 residues. V lost 4 bases to trimming and J lost 7 bases; unmatched junction nucleotides: 14. Germline V gene lookup returns CDR1 MGHRA and CDR2 YSYEKL. The CDR3 protein is CASSRIPPGQGALNEQFF. The CDR3 DNA reads TGCGCCAGCAGCCGGATACCGCCGGGACAGGGGGCGTTAAATGAGCAGTTCTTC.

This chain connects TRBV11-2 to TRBJ2-4, with D perhaps matching TRBD1 (5 bases). CDR3 length: 16 amino acids. Trimming cost V 3 bases and J 0 bases, with 12 bases left between them. CDR1 is SGHAT and CDR2 is FQNNGV in the germline V gene. The CDR3 is CASSFSTELAKNIQYF. The CDR3 nucleotides read TGTGCCAGCAGCTTCTCGACAGAGCTAGCCAAAAACATTCAGTACTTC.